This T cell receptor beta chain appears in the sequencing data of a study of cytomegalovirus exposure and HLA in healthy donors. Whole-study results and caveats: According to the study, about 180 TCR beta chains were cytomegalovirus-associated.

Of note for this clone: The target antigen is unknown.

Unmatched junction bases numbered 5, after V lost 1 base and J lost 6 bases. Germline V lookup: CDR1 SGHDN, CDR2 FVKESK. CDR3 size: 16 residues. It was with 60 Vbeta and 13 Jbeta primers that the PCR ran. Clones were read by immunoSEQ multiplex PCR, and TCRdb kept only the in-frame ones, dropping some. The sample table sets out over 150,000 clones. The chain combines TRBV14 with TRBJ2-5; 13 positions match TRBD2. This clonotype originated in a boy younger than 18 in good health and CMV-seronegative. The sample taken for sequencing was PBMCs. This chain's CDR3 is CASSQVGLAGEQTQYF. CDR3 sequence (DNA): TGTGCCAGCAGCCAAGTTGGACTAGCGGGGGAACAGACCCAGTACTTC. Full variable domain (outside the CDR3, taken from reference TRBV14 and TRBJ2-5): EAGVTQFPSHSVIEKGQTVTLRCDPISGHDNLYWYRRVMGKEIKFLLHFVKESKQDESGMPNNRFLAERTGGTYSTLKVQPAELEDSGVYFCASSQVGLAGEQTQYFGPGTRLLVL.